Shown below are 29 T cell receptor beta chains from a single sample sequenced in a study of T cell responses to AZD1222 COVID-19 vaccine. TCRdb's copy holds only in-frame clones and misses some; the assay was immunoSEQ multiplex PCR. The repertoire holds about 79,000 clones, with over 75% as singletons. This specimen consisted of peripheral blood, obtained on day 0 of AZD1222 vaccination. The receptors stem from an adult in good health.

The genes are TRBV6-4 and TRBJ1-1; tentative D call: TRBD1 (5 bases). Germline V CDR1 and CDR2: MRHNA, SNTAGT. This CDR3 is built from 13 residues. Deletions cut 6 bases from V and 2 bases from J, with 10 bases between. The CDR3 DNA reads TGTGCCAGCAGGAAGACAGTAAACACTGAAGCTTTCTTT. Its translation is CASRKTVNTEAFF.

This clone has more than one count but fewer than ten. For the CDR3, the DNA is TGTGCCAGCAGTTTATCCCTGCGGGGGCCCCAGCATTTT. This encodes CASSLSLRGPQHF. V and J are TRBV27 and TRBJ1-5; no firm D call. V was trimmed by 0 bases and J by 9 bases, leaving 9 bases between them. CDR1 and CDR2 from the germline V gene are MNHEY and SMNVEV (reference sequence). The CDR3 is 13 amino acids.

In this sample, this clone turned up once. The genes are TRBV5-1 and TRBJ2-3, with 9 bases lining up with TRBD2. Losses at the gene ends were 0 bases for V and 8 bases for J; bases not matched to a gene: 7. Germline CDR1 and CDR2: SGHRS and YFSETQ. This CDR3 has 15 residues. In DNA, the CDR3 is TGCGCCAGCAGCTTGGCCCTAGCGGGATCAGGTACGCAGTATTTT. Amino acid sequence: CASSLALAGSGTQYF.

The chain uses TRBV18 and TRBJ1-5, with a weak D call TRBD1 (6 bases). CDR1 and CDR2 (germline): KGHSH, LQKENI. With 5 bases removed from V and 0 bases from J, the gap between germline ends came to 20 bases. The CDR3 sequence is 18 residues long. The CDR3 DNA follows: TGTGCCAGCTCAACCACCCCAGGGGCGAGTGGTAGCAATCAGCCCCAGCATTTT. The encoded protein is CASSTTPGASGSNQPQHF.

CDR3 coding DNA: TGTGCCATCAGTGAGCGGCAGGACAATGGCAATCAGCCCCAGCATTTT. The encoded protein is CAISERQDNGNQPQHF. The chain employs TRBV10-3 and TRBJ1-5, with D perhaps TRBD1 (5 bases). The CDR3 contains 16 residues. Germline V gene sequence: CDR1 ENHRY, CDR2 SYGVKD. V lost 2 bases, J lost 2 bases, and 13 bases lay in between.

V usage is TRBV5-8 and J usage is TRBJ1-6, with D unresolved. From germline, CDR1 is SGHTS and CDR2 YDEGEE. This CDR3 has 14 residues. V gave up 3 bases and J gave up 6 bases, with 10 bases separating them. Written as DNA, the CDR3 is TGTGCCAGCAGCTCCCCCCTCGCTAATTCACCCCTCCACTTT. Translation: CASSSPLANSPLHF.

This clone was counted between two and nine times. The rearrangement links TRBV2 to TRBJ2-7, with D perhaps matching TRBD1 (6 bases). Trimming removed 7 bases from V and 3 bases from J, with 16 bases in between. Germline V CDR1 and CDR2: SNHLY, FYNNEI. There are 14 residues in the CDR3. The CDR3 spells CASIGVRQVYEQYF. The CDR3 DNA sequence: TGTGCCAGCATCGGTGTAAGACAGGTCTACGAGCAGTACTTC.

This sequence joins TRBV7-2 and TRBJ1-6, with D perhaps TRBD1 (5 bases). Germline assignment: CDR1 SGHTA and CDR2 FQGNSA. The CDR3 sequence is 13 residues long. Trimming took off 1 base at V and 7 bases at J, with 5 bases between the two ends. As DNA, the CDR3 is TGTGCCAGCAGCTTAGACAGGAATTCACCCCTCCACTTT. Translating gives CASSLDRNSPLHF.

The genes are TRBV2 and TRBJ1-6; 8 nucleotides align to TRBD1. This CDR3 has 15 residues. With 4 bases clipped from V and 7 bases from J, the junction kept 6 bases outside the gene matches. Germline CDR1 SNHLY, CDR2 FYNNEI. The CDR3 DNA follows: TGTGCCAGCAGTGTGTTCAGGGGGCAAAATTCACCCCTCCACTTT. This codes for CASSVFRGQNSPLHF.

This CDR3 is CASSLASSGRDEQFF. The CDR3 coding sequence is TGCGCCAGCAGCTTGGCTTCTAGCGGGAGAGATGAGCAGTTCTTC. This chain connects TRBV5-1 to TRBJ2-1; 10 bases agree with TRBD2. Germline V lookup: CDR1 SGHRS, CDR2 YFSETQ. The length of the CDR3 is 15 residues. Trimming took 0 bases from V and 8 from J; bases not matched to a gene: 5.

The chain recombines TRBV30 with TRBJ2-5; 7 nucleotides align to TRBD2. CDR3 size: 15 residues. CDR1 is GTSNPN and CDR2 is SVGIG in the germline V gene (reference sequence). Trimming at V came to 8 bases and at J to 5 bases, leaving 17 bases not matched to a gene. The CDR3 loop is CAGRVSGLTGETQYF. CDR3 coding DNA: TGTGCCGGACGGGTTAGCGGGCTGACGGGGGAGACCCAGTACTTC. The full variable domain, in which reference TRBV30 and TRBJ2-5 provide the parts outside the CDR3, is SQTIHQWPATLVQPVGSPLSLECTVEGTSNPNLYWYRQAAGRGLQLLFYSVGIGQISSEVPQNLSASRPQDRQFILSSKKLLLSDSGFYLCAGRVSGLTGETQYFGPGTRLLVL.

The J gene is TRBJ2-1, the V gene TRBV10-3, with 7 bases aligning to TRBD2. Germline V lookup: CDR1 ENHRY, CDR2 SYGVKD. This CDR3 comprises 13 residues. After removal of 6 bases from V and 8 bases from J, the junction contained 7 bases not matched to a gene. This chain's CDR3 is CAIRGLVGDEQFF. The CDR3 DNA follows: TGTGCCATCAGAGGACTAGTGGGCGATGAGCAGTTCTTC.

This rearrangement joins TRBV5-1 to TRBJ2-2; D remains unclear. Germline CDR1 SGHRS, CDR2 YFSETQ. The CDR3 spans 16 residues. The ends were cut back, 3 bases at V and 1 base at J, with 13 bases in the middle. The CDR3 nucleotides read TGCGCCAGCAGCTATTTCCCCGACGGGAACACCGGGGAGCTGTTTTTT. As protein: CASSYFPDGNTGELFF.

The V call is TRBV11-2, the J call TRBJ1-1; D is possibly TRBD1 (6 bases). The CDR3 is 15 amino acids. Germline loops: CDR1 SGHAT, CDR2 FQNNGV. V was pared by 6 bases and J by 1 base, with 15 bases between. DNA of the CDR3: TGTGCCAGCAGGGACAGCGGACGGGGGAACACTGAAGCTTTCTTT. It encodes CASRDSGRGNTEAFF.

This clone was seen a single time. The rearrangement links TRBV27 to TRBJ2-7; D might be TRBD1 or TRBD2, each matching 7 bases. The germline CDR1 and CDR2 sequences are MNHEY and SMNVEV (reference sequence). Trimming left V 2 bases short and J 7 bases short, with 36 bases between. The CDR3 totals 21 residues. CDR3 residues: CASSLAFPGGRGGSKLTEQYF. The CDR3 DNA reads TGTGCCAGCAGTTTAGCTTTCCCAGGGGGTCGGGGCGGGAGCAAGCTTACGGAGCAGTACTTC.

V and J are TRBV12-3 or TRBV12-4 and TRBJ1-1; no firm D call. The CDR3 runs to 13 residues. V lost 5 bases and J 4 bases, leaving 11 bases between the germline ends. The CDR3 protein is CASSVHSFTEAFF. In DNA form, the CDR3 reads TGTGCCAGCAGTGTCCATAGTTTCACTGAAGCTTTCTTT.

This chain links TRBV4-1 with TRBJ1-1; D unresolved. Germline-derived CDR1 and CDR2 are MGHRA and YSYEKL. This CDR3 has 14 amino acids. V lost 3 bases and J 1 base, leaving 9 bases between the germline ends. The DNA of the CDR3 is TGCGCCAGCAGCCAGGGAAATGGGAACACTGAAGCTTTCTTT. It encodes CASSQGNGNTEAFF.

V usage is TRBV19 and J usage is TRBJ1-5; D possibly corresponds to TRBD1 (6 bases). The CDR3 consists of 13 residues. Looked up from germline, CDR1 is LNHDA and CDR2 is SQIVND (reference sequence). V lost 4 bases to trimming and J lost 7 bases, with 11 bases between them. CDR3 in amino acids: CASSRTGYQPQHF. CDR3 sequence (DNA): TGTGCCAGTAGTAGAACAGGGTACCAGCCCCAGCATTTT. Looking up the rest from reference TRBV19 and TRBJ1-5 gives the full variable domain: DGGITQSPKYLFRKEGQNVTLSCEQNLNHDAMYWYRQDPGQGLRLIYYSQIVNDFQKGDIAEGYSVSREKKESFPLTVTSAQKNPTAFYLCASSRTGYQPQHFGDGTRLSIL.

The rearrangement links TRBV4-2 to TRBJ2-3; TRBD2 might be the D (6 bases). This CDR3 spans 16 amino acids. Germline V CDR1 and CDR2: LGHNA, YNFKEQ. The ends were cut back, 1 base at V and 5 bases at J, with 16 bases in the middle. The CDR3 loop reads CASSQGAAQTRDTQYF. The CDR3 bases are TGTGCCAGCAGCCAAGGGGCGGCTCAGACTAGAGATACGCAGTATTTT.

The gene calls are TRBV2 and TRBJ2-1; TRBD1 is a possible D gene (6 bases). CDR3 length: 13 residues. Germline values: CDR1 SNHLY, CDR2 FYNNEI. The germline V and J ends were trimmed by 3 bases and 8 bases, with 11 bases remaining between them. This CDR3 reads CASSDSPGDEQFF. The CDR3 region has the DNA TGTGCCAGCAGTGACAGCCCAGGGGATGAGCAGTTCTTC. Full variable domain (rest looked up from reference TRBV2 and TRBJ2-1): EPEVTQTPSHQVTQMGQEVILRCVPISNHLYFYWYRQILGQKVEFLVSFYNNEISEKSEIFDDQFSVERPDGSNFTLKIRSTKLEDSAMYFCASSDSPGDEQFFGPGTRLTVL.

Remarks on this clone: The sample holds other DNA sequences that translate to the same CDR3. This sequence joins TRBV10-2 and TRBJ1-5, with D perhaps matching TRBD1 (5 bases). Germline assignment: CDR1 WSHSY and CDR2 SAAADI. The CDR3 spans 15 residues. V was cut by 0 bases and J by 7 bases, with 13 bases left in between. The CDR3 loop is CASSESGGRGQPQHF. CDR3 coding DNA: TGCGCCAGCAGTGAGTCCGGGGGACGAGGCCAGCCCCAGCATTTT.

The V call is TRBV10-3, the J call TRBJ1-5; D call uncertain. The CDR3 sequence is 13 residues long. V was pared by 8 bases and J by 0 bases, with 8 bases between. The germline gives CDR1 ENHRY, CDR2 SYGVKD. The CDR3 reads CAIAADSNQPQHF. Here the CDR3 DNA reads TGTGCCATCGCAGCAGATAGCAATCAGCCCCAGCATTTT.

The chain joins TRBV2 to TRBJ1-2, with D uncertain. Germline CDR1 is SNHLY and CDR2 is FYNNEI. V was pared by 4 bases and J by 6 bases, with 9 bases between. The CDR3 consists of 12 residues. The CDR3 sequence is CASSVTVNGYTF. CDR3 coding DNA: TGTGCCAGCAGTGTTACAGTGAATGGCTACACCTTC.

This chain links TRBV19 with TRBJ2-1; D not certain. The CDR3 spans 16 residues. The germline gives CDR1 LNHDA, CDR2 SQIVND (reference sequence). V was shortened by 0 bases and J by 6 bases, with 15 bases between the two germline ends. The chain's CDR3 is CASSIDAGSRSNEQFF. The DNA for the CDR3 is TGTGCCAGTAGTATAGATGCAGGATCACGGTCCAATGAGCAGTTCTTC. Full variable domain (rest looked up from reference TRBV19 and TRBJ2-1): DGGITQSPKYLFRKEGQNVTLSCEQNLNHDAMYWYRQDPGQGLRLIYYSQIVNDFQKGDIAEGYSVSREKKESFPLTVTSAQKNPTAFYLCASSIDAGSRSNEQFFGPGTRLTVL.

This clone has only a few counts. This chain joins TRBV19 and TRBJ1-5; D is uncertain. The V end was cut by 7 bases, the J end by 2 bases, with 15 bases between. The CDR3 consists of 15 residues. The germline V gene encodes CDR1 LNHDA and CDR2 SQIVND (reference sequence). The CDR3 loop is CASIDQAARNQPQHF. The CDR3 DNA sequence: TGTGCCAGTATCGATCAGGCCGCGCGCAATCAGCCCCAGCATTTT.

The chain employs TRBV6-5 and TRBJ1-5; perhaps TRBD1 as D (5 bases). The CDR3 runs 15 residues. Germline V gives CDR1 MNHEY, CDR2 SVGAGI. V was cut by 6 bases and J by 6 bases, with 18 bases left in between. The CDR3 DNA reads as TGTGCCAGCAGACAATCTTACTTGGGGACTCAGCCCCAGCATTTT. Translation gives CASRQSYLGTQPQHF.

V is TRBV11-2 and J is TRBJ2-1, with 12 bases that match TRBD2. V shed 2 bases, J shed 5 bases, and the junction held 10 bases outside the gene matches. This CDR3 spans 18 amino acids. Per germline, CDR1 SGHAT and CDR2 FQNNGV. The CDR3: CASSLLPGTSGSHNEQFF. CDR3 bases: TGTGCCAGCAGCTTACTGCCCGGGACTAGCGGGTCCCACAATGAGCAGTTCTTC.

The chain has TRBV6-5 and TRBJ1-5; the D is unclear. The V gene lost 8 bases and the J gene lost 6 bases, with 14 bases spanning the gap. CDR3 length: 13 residues. The germline gives CDR1 MNHEY, CDR2 SVGAGI. The DNA of the CDR3 is TGTGCCAGCGGCAGATCAGTGGCTCAGCCCCAGCATTTT. It codes for CASGRSVAQPQHF.

The V call is TRBV10-3, the J call TRBJ2-3, with D perhaps matching TRBD1 or TRBD2 (7 bases each). The length of the CDR3 is 18 residues. Trimming pared 10 bases from V and 5 bases from J, leaving 31 bases between. Per germline, CDR1 ENHRY and CDR2 SYGVKD. The DNA of the CDR3 is TGTGCCACAGCGGACAGGCAGCAGGGGACGGGAGGAAAAGATACGCAGTATTTT. Translation: CATADRQQGTGGKDTQYF.